The 26 T cell receptor beta chains presented below share a single source sample, sequenced in a study of shared clonotypes between healthy human individuals. Profiled with immunoSEQ multiplex PCR; TCRdb holds only in-frame clones, not every one. The repertoire has around 370,000 clones, about 96% of them found once; the top ten carry approximately 0.32%. Input material: memory CD8+ T cells sorted from blood. Subset meaning: CD45RO+ cells pooled with CCR7-negative TemRA cells. The receptors shown here come from a man aged 25 to 45 in good health.

This sequence joins TRBV11-3 and TRBJ2-1; no reliable D call. Trimming left V 0 bases short and J 2 bases short, with 5 bases between. Germline lookup yields CDR1 SGHNT and CDR2 YENEEA. The CDR3 is made up of 14 amino acids. The CDR3 spells CASSLDGPYNEQFF. The DNA for the CDR3 is TGTGCCAGCAGCTTAGATGGCCCCTACAATGAGCAGTTCTTC.

This sequence joins TRBV6-1 and TRBJ2-1; TRBD1 is a possible D gene (6 bases). The CDR3 loop spans 14 amino acids. Between the trimmed V and J ends, which lost 8 bases and 4 bases, there was a span of 15 bases. Per germline, CDR1 MNHNS and CDR2 SASEGT. For the CDR3, the DNA is TGTGCCAGCGGGGGCGCCCTATTATACAATGAGCAGTTCTTC. Protein: CASGGALLYNEQFF.

This clone was picked up one time. CDR3 sequence reads: CASSFGTGDKGNEKLFF. Here the CDR3 DNA reads TGTGCCAGCAGCTTCGGAACAGGGGATAAAGGTAATGAAAAACTGTTTTTT. The chain is built from TRBV7-9 and TRBJ1-4, with 7 bases matching TRBD1. The CDR3 has 17 residues. V lost 3 bases, J lost 4 bases, and 11 bases stayed unmatched. Germline V gene sequence: CDR1 SEHNR, CDR2 FQNEAQ (reference sequence). Full variable domain (missing parts from reference TRBV7-9 and TRBJ1-4): DTGVSQNPRHKITKRGQNVTFRCDPISEHNRLYWYRQTLGQGPEFLTYFQNEAQLEKSRLLSDRFSAERPKGSFSTLEIQRTEQGDSAMYLCASSFGTGDKGNEKLFFGSGTQLSVL.

The chain employs TRBV5-6 and TRBJ2-7; 9 nucleotides match TRBD2. The J segment lost 3 bases and the V segment lost 2 bases, leaving 9 bases of the junction unmatched. CDR1 is SGHDT, CDR2 YYEEEE, per germline. The CDR3 is 16 amino acids. The CDR3 bases are TGTGCCAGCAGCTTTGGAGGGGCGGGAGGGCTCTACGAGCAGTACTTC. As protein: CASSFGGAGGLYEQYF.

This rearrangement joins TRBV9 to TRBJ2-1; 10 bases line up with TRBD2. The CDR3 contains 20 residues. Germline V gene data show CDR1 as SGDLS and CDR2 as YYNGEE. The V segment lost 4 bases and the J segment 9 bases; nucleotides outside the gene matches: 25. The DNA for the CDR3 is TGTGCCAGCAGCCAACTACCCGACCCTCTAGCGGGAGTCGGTACCGGTGAGCAGTTCTTC. This sequence encodes CASSQLPDPLAGVGTGEQFF.

This chain connects TRBV29-1 to TRBJ1-5; 7 bases line up with TRBD1. Trimming cost V 4 bases and J 4 bases; bases outside gene matches: 4. The CDR3 has 13 residues. In germline, CDR1 is SQVTM, CDR2 ANQGSEA. CDR3 nucleotide sequence: TGCAGCGTTGGGCAGGGGGTTAATCAGCCCCAGCATTTT. This encodes CSVGQGVNQPQHF.

The rearrangement uses TRBV6-1 and TRBJ2-4; D is ambiguous. CDR1 and CDR2 from the germline V gene are MNHNS and SASEGT. Trimming left V 3 bases short and J 0 bases short, with 12 bases between. There are 16 residues in the CDR3. CDR3 loop: CASSELTSLAKNIQYF. Here the CDR3 DNA reads TGTGCCAGCAGTGAGCTAACGTCGCTAGCCAAAAACATTCAGTACTTC.

This clone appeared a single time. The rearrangement joins TRBV4-2 to TRBJ2-7; D unclear. Germline V gene data show CDR1 as LGHNA and CDR2 as YNFKEQ. The CDR3 loop spans 13 amino acids. V lost 1 base, J lost 2 bases, and 6 bases lay in between. The CDR3 sequence: CASSQVGPYEQYF. The CDR3 nucleotides read TGTGCCAGCAGCCAAGTAGGCCCCTACGAGCAGTACTTC.

The chain joins TRBV18 to TRBJ2-7, with D tentatively TRBD1 (6 bases). V was pared by 4 bases and J by 2 bases, with 18 bases between. Germline V gene data show CDR1 as KGHSH and CDR2 as LQKENI. This CDR3 contains 16 residues. Here the CDR3 DNA reads TGTGCCAGCTCACGGGTTACAGGGACGATCCCCTACGAGCAGTACTTC. Translating it yields CASSRVTGTIPYEQYF. The entire variable domain, with the rest obtained from reference TRBV18 and TRBJ2-7, is as follows: NAGVMQNPRHLVRRRGQEARLRCSPMKGHSHVYWYRQLPEEGLKFMVYLQKENIIDESGMPKERFSAEFPKEGPSILRIQQVVRGDSAAYFCASSRVTGTIPYEQYFGPGTRLTVT.

The chain uses TRBV10-2 and TRBJ2-1, with 12 positions matching TRBD2. Germline V gives CDR1 WSHSY, CDR2 SAAADI. With 3 bases clipped from V and 7 bases from J, the junction kept 4 bases outside the gene matches. This CDR3 has 15 amino acids. In DNA, the CDR3 is TGCGCCAGCAGTGATGCACTAGCGGGGGGAAATGAGCAGTTCTTC. Amino acid sequence: CASSDALAGGNEQFF.

The chain uses TRBV30 and TRBJ1-3, with 7 bases matching TRBD1. V was clipped by 4 bases and J by 4 bases; unmatched bases: 16. CDR1 is GTSNPN and CDR2 is SVGIG in the germline V gene (reference sequence). This CDR3 region has 17 residues. The CDR3 loop reads CAWKPNRNRGLGNTIYF. The CDR3 DNA is TGTGCCTGGAAACCAAACCGGAACAGGGGTTTAGGAAACACCATATATTTT.

The rearrangement joins TRBV30 to TRBJ2-1, with D unresolved. The CDR3 is made up of 12 amino acids. Trimming cost V 5 bases and J 3 bases, with 8 bases left between them. The germline CDR1 and CDR2 sequences are GTSNPN and SVGIG (reference sequence). The CDR3 sequence is CAWDTFYNEQFF. The CDR3 coding sequence is TGTGCCTGGGACACTTTCTACAATGAGCAGTTCTTC.

This chain joins TRBV27 and TRBJ2-5, with 8 bases matching TRBD1. V shed 6 bases and J 7 bases; nucleotides not matched to a gene: 7. Germline CDR1 reads MNHEY; CDR2 reads SMNVEV (reference sequence). The CDR3 spans 13 residues. The CDR3 bases are TGTGCCAGCAGACGGACAGGGTGGGGGACCCAGTACTTC. This translates into CASRRTGWGTQYF.

The chain is built from TRBV13 and TRBJ2-7; D is unresolved. Germline V gene data show CDR1 as PRHDT and CDR2 as FYEKMQ (reference sequence). V lost 5 bases, J lost 3 bases, and 11 bases lay in between. The CDR3 totals 13 residues. The chain's CDR3 is CASSPSAGYEQYF. The CDR3 DNA sequence: TGTGCCAGCAGCCCCTCCGCCGGCTACGAGCAGTACTTC.

This chain joins TRBV28 and TRBJ2-1, with 9 bases that match TRBD2. The length of the CDR3 is 19 residues. Germline values: CDR1 MDHEN, CDR2 SYDVKM. The junction had 18 bases not matched to a gene; V was cut back by 2 bases and J by 7 bases. CDR3 bases: TGTGCCAGCAGTTTAACGTCGGGATTTATAGCGGGAGCAGGAAATGAGCAGTTCTTC. This sequence encodes CASSLTSGFIAGAGNEQFF. Based on the CDR3 plus reference TRBV28 and TRBJ2-1, the full variable domain is DVKVTQSSRYLVKRTGEKVFLECVQDMDHENMFWYRQDPGLGLRLIYFSYDVKMKEKGDIPEGYSVSREKKERFSLILESASTNQTSMYLCASSLTSGFIAGAGNEQFFGPGTRLTVL.

The rearrangement uses TRBV18 and TRBJ2-5; the D call may be TRBD1 or TRBD2 (5 bases each). Trimming stripped 0 bases from V and 3 bases from J, with 11 bases between. Looked up from germline, CDR1 is KGHSH and CDR2 is LQKENI. The length of the CDR3 is 15 residues. The CDR3 sequence is CASSPPGQGEETQYF. DNA of the CDR3: TGTGCCAGCTCACCACCGGGGCAGGGAGAAGAGACCCAGTACTTC.

This chain links TRBV7-6 with TRBJ2-5; D uncertain. Looked up from germline, CDR1 is SGHVS and CDR2 is FNYEAQ. The germline V and J ends were trimmed by 0 bases and 5 bases, with 4 bases remaining between them. CDR3 length: 12 amino acids. CDR3 protein: CASSLAFETQYF. Here the CDR3 DNA reads TGTGCCAGCAGCTTAGCTTTCGAGACCCAGTACTTC.

This sequence joins TRBV2 and TRBJ2-7; no clear D. The CDR3 contains 12 residues. CDR1 SNHLY and CDR2 FYNNEI come from the germline V gene. V lost 7 bases and J lost 1, with 8 bases in between. CDR3 amino acids: CASNPGSYEQYF. For the CDR3, the DNA is TGTGCCAGCAACCCGGGTTCCTACGAGCAGTACTTC.

V and J are TRBV10-1 and TRBJ2-7, with D hard to call. Germline-derived CDR1 and CDR2 are WNHNN and SYGVQD (reference sequence). The CDR3 is 13 amino acids. V was cut by 0 bases and J by 3 bases, with 6 bases left in between. This CDR3 is CASSESGYYEQYF. Written as DNA, the CDR3 is TGCGCCAGCAGTGAGTCCGGGTACTACGAGCAGTACTTC.

This clone was seen once. The chain combines TRBV27 with TRBJ2-3, with 9 bases that match TRBD1. The J segment lost 0 bases and the V segment lost 5 bases, leaving 6 bases of the junction unmatched. This CDR3 spans 16 amino acids. Germline assignment: CDR1 MNHEY and CDR2 SMNVEV (reference sequence). This CDR3 is CASSLRGTGSTDTQYF. The CDR3 DNA sequence: TGTGCCAGCAGTCTGCGGGGGACAGGGAGCACAGATACGCAGTATTTT.

This chain joins TRBV2 and TRBJ2-6; the D gene is possibly TRBD1 (5 bases). V was shortened by 8 bases and J by 0 bases, with 8 bases between the two germline ends. Germline V gene sequence: CDR1 SNHLY, CDR2 FYNNEI. This CDR3 comprises 14 residues. The CDR3 here is CASLRGSGANVLTF. The DNA for the CDR3 is TGTGCCAGCCTTAGGGGCTCTGGGGCCAACGTCCTGACTTTC.

The chain couples TRBV4-1 to TRBJ2-1; D is undetermined. V was trimmed by 4 bases and J by 7 bases, leaving 14 bases between them. Germline V CDR1 and CDR2: MGHRA, YSYEKL. The CDR3 is made up of 14 amino acids. The CDR3 sequence: CASSPTYLGNEQFF. As DNA, the CDR3 is TGCGCCAGCAGCCCCACATACCTCGGGAATGAGCAGTTCTTC.

About this clone: Other DNA sequences from this sample encode an identical CDR3 as well. The chain is built from TRBV28 and TRBJ2-2; D is ambiguous. Trimming pared 5 bases from V and 3 bases from J, leaving 4 bases between. The germline CDR1 and CDR2 sequences are MDHEN and SYDVKM. The CDR3 has 12 residues. The CDR3 reads CASSLYTGELFF. The CDR3 bases are TGTGCCAGCAGTCTATACACCGGGGAGCTGTTTTTT. The variable domain in full, completed from reference TRBV28 and TRBJ2-2, reads DVKVTQSSRYLVKRTGEKVFLECVQDMDHENMFWYRQDPGLGLRLIYFSYDVKMKEKGDIPEGYSVSREKKERFSLILESASTNQTSMYLCASSLYTGELFFGEGSRLTVL.

V and J are TRBV14 and TRBJ2-3, with D possibly matching TRBD2 (6 bases). The CDR3 is 17 residues long. Germline-derived CDR1 and CDR2 are SGHDN and FVKESK. The ends were cut back, 2 bases at V and 4 bases at J, with 19 bases in the middle. As DNA, the CDR3 is TGTGCCAGCAGCCAAAGGAGGGACCGAGCCGCCCCAGATACGCAGTATTTT. Translating it yields CASSQRRDRAAPDTQYF. Full variable domain (rest looked up from reference TRBV14 and TRBJ2-3): EAGVTQFPSHSVIEKGQTVTLRCDPISGHDNLYWYRRVMGKEIKFLLHFVKESKQDESGMPNNRFLAERTGGTYSTLKVQPAELEDSGVYFCASSQRRDRAAPDTQYFGPGTRLTVL.

The CDR3 is CASSISTSATEEQYF. CDR3 in DNA: TGTGCCAGTAGTATCTCTACTAGCGCAACTGAGGAGCAGTACTTC. The gene calls are TRBV19 and TRBJ2-7, with 7 bases lining up with TRBD2. The CDR3 is made up of 15 amino acids. Trimming removed 3 bases from V and 7 bases from J; junction bases left unmatched: 12. Looked up from germline, CDR1 is LNHDA and CDR2 is SQIVND (reference sequence).

The rearrangement uses TRBV2 and TRBJ2-7; maybe TRBD1 (5 bases). This CDR3 has 12 amino acids. V lost 6 bases to trimming and J lost 2 bases, with 8 bases between them. CDR1 and CDR2 (germline): SNHLY, FYNNEI. CDR3 DNA sequence: TGTGCCAGCAGGGACACCACCTACGAGCAGTACTTC. The encoded protein is CASRDTTYEQYF. Together with reference TRBV2 and TRBJ2-7, the CDR3 gives the full variable domain: EPEVTQTPSHQVTQMGQEVILRCVPISNHLYFYWYRQILGQKVEFLVSFYNNEISEKSEIFDDQFSVERPDGSNFTLKIRSTKLEDSAMYFCASRDTTYEQYFGPGTRLTVT.